This is a list of T cell receptor beta chains from one sample in a study of blood T cell repertoires in COVID-19. Produced via immunoSEQ multiplex PCR; TCRdb's table is partial and in-frame only. The table lists a few hundred thousand clones, 86% of them singletons. Sample: PBMCs or T cells enriched from blood (not recorded which). The receptors shown here come from a young woman who had recovered from COVID-19. CDR3s include the opening cysteine and the closing phenylalanine or tryptophan. Each record gives: CDR3 length, J gene, V gene, D gene, clone size, CDR3 DNA, CDR3 protein. A D gene is named only where the DNA matches it firmly. Part of the rows lack a size; the others show once, few, many or a class for expanded clones.

15 TRBJ2-7 TRBV19 TRBD2 . TGTGCCCGTCAGGAAGGACTAGCGGGAGCCTACGAGCAGTACTTC CARQEGLAGAYEQYF
16 TRBJ2-1 TRBV21-1 . . TGTGCCAGCAGCAAAATGGCAGACAGGTCCTACAATGAGCAGTTCTTC CASSKMADRSYNEQFF
15 TRBJ2-2 TRBV5-1 . . TGCGCCAGCAGCTTGGCAGGGGCGGACACCGGGGAGCTGTTTTTT CASSLAGADTGELFF
16 TRBJ1-2 TRBV6-5 TRBD1 . TGTGCCAGCAGTTACTCGCGATCCGGGACAGCCTATGGCTACACCTTC CASSYSRSGTAYGYTF
14 TRBJ1-6 TRBV10-3 . . TGTGCCACCCCTCCCAGACAGTCCCATTCACCCCTCCACTTT CATPPRQSHSPLHF
15 TRBJ2-7 TRBV9 TRBD1 . TGTGCCAGCAGCAAAGGGGACAGGGGTTTCTACGAGCAGTACTTC CASSKGDRGFYEQYF
15 TRBJ2-7 TRBV11-2 . . TGTGCCAGCAGCTCCCCTACAGGGTCTCCCTACGAGCAGTACTTC CASSSPTGSPYEQYF
15 TRBJ1-1 TRBV28 . . TGTGCCAGCAGTTCCTTCGACAGGTTGAACACTGAAGCTTTCTTT CASSSFDRLNTEAFF
13 TRBJ2-2 TRBV4-2 . . TGTGCCAGCAGCCAAGACTACACCGGGGAGCTGTTTTTT CASSQDYTGELFF
14 TRBJ2-7 TRBV28 TRBD1 . TGTGCCAGCAGTTCGCCGGGACAGGGGAGCGAGCAGTACTTC CASSSPGQGSEQYF
12 TRBJ2-3 TRBV6-5 TRBD2 . TGTGCCAGCGCTGGGCGGGGGGATACGCAGTATTTT CASAGRGDTQYF
16 TRBJ2-1 TRBV24-1 TRBD1 . TGTGCCACCAGTGAGACCGACAGGGCCTCCTACAATGAGCAGTTCTTC CATSETDRASYNEQFF
16 TRBJ1-1 TRBV28 TRBD1 . TGTGCCAGCAGTATACACCCGACAGGGTGGACCACTGAAGCTTTCTTT CASSIHPTGWTTEAFF
16 TRBJ2-1 TRBV5-1 . . TGCGCCAGCAGCTTGGGGCCGGAGCGCCCGTACAATGAGCAGTTCTTC CASSLGPERPYNEQFF
16 TRBJ2-3 TRBV7-2 TRBD2 . TGTGCCAGCAGCTTAGTAGCGGGTCTGGGCACAGATACGCAGTATTTT CASSLVAGLGTDTQYF
17 TRBJ1-1 TRBV7-9 TRBD1 . TGTGCCAGCAGCCCAAGCAGACAGGGGCGACGGGACACTGAAGCTTTCTTT CASSPSRQGRRDTEAFF
15 TRBJ1-4 TRBV5-4 TRBD1 . TGTGCCAGCAGCACCGGACAGGGGTCAAATGAAAAACTGTTTTTT CASSTGQGSNEKLFF
16 TRBJ1-3 TRBV5-8 TRBD1 . TGTGCCAGCTCCAACGAGGGACAGGCAGGTCGGAACACCATATATTTT CASSNEGQAGRNTIYF
14 TRBJ2-2 TRBV6-6 TRBD1 once TGTGCCAGCAGGGACAGGGCCTACACCGGGGAGCTGTTTTTT CASRDRAYTGELFF
16 TRBJ1-2 TRBV27 TRBD1 once TGTGCCAGCAGTTTTTCGGGACAGGGCTCCCTCTATGGCTACACCTTC CASSFSGQGSLYGYTF
13 TRBJ1-2 TRBV5-8 TRBD1 once TGTGCCAGCAGCTTGCGAGGGGGCCATGGCTACACCTTC CASSLRGGHGYTF
14 TRBJ2-7 TRBV28 TRBD2 few TGTGCCAGCAGCCTCCCTAGCGGGAACTACGAGCAGTACTTC CASSLPSGNYEQYF
15 TRBJ1-1 TRBV5-1 . . TGCGCCAGCAGCTTGGAAGGGAGGGGGAACACTGAAGCTTTCTTT CASSLEGRGNTEAFF
16 TRBJ1-3 TRBV10-3 . . TGTGCCATCAGTGACCCTATATCGCAGGGCGCGTACACCATATATTTT CAISDPISQGAYTIYF
14 TRBJ2-7 TRBV10-3 . . TGTGCCATCAGTGGACGGGGGGCGGGTTACGAGCAGTACTTC CAISGRGAGYEQYF
14 TRBJ1-5 TRBV10-2 . . TGCGCCAGCAGTGAGTCGGAGGGGAATCAGCCCCAGCATTTT CASSESEGNQPQHF
12 TRBJ2-1 TRBV14 . . TGTGCCAGCAGCCAACAGAACCAGAAGCAGTTCTTC CASSQQNQKQFF
17 TRBJ1-5 TRBV5-1 . . TGCGCCAGCAGCCTCGGGGGAGGGGCTCAGAGCAATCAGCCCCAGCATTTT CASSLGGGAQSNQPQHF
13 TRBJ1-1 TRBV30 . once TGTGCCTGGACAAAGCAACTAGAAACTGAAGCTTTCTTT CAWTKQLETEAFF
15 TRBJ2-3 TRBV4-2 TRBD1 . TGTGCCAGCAGCCCCCAGACAGGGGTCACAGATACGCAGTATTTT CASSPQTGVTDTQYF
14 TRBJ2-3 TRBV6-5 TRBD1 . TGTGCCGGGTCCGGGACAGGCCTTATCAATACGCAGTATTTT CAGSGTGLINTQYF
13 TRBJ1-1 TRBV2 . . TGTGCCAGCGAAGAGGGGGGGGACACTGAAGCTTTCTTT CASEEGGDTEAFF
16 TRBJ2-5 TRBV7-2 TRBD2 . TGTGCCAGCAGTCACCAGCGGGGGGGGTTCGGAGAGACCCAGTACTTC CASSHQRGGFGETQYF
15 TRBJ1-2 TRBV10-3 . . TGTGCCATCAGTGGTACAGGGCCCCCTAACTATGGCTACACCTTC CAISGTGPPNYGYTF
14 TRBJ1-6 TRBV18 . few TGTGCCAGCTCACCCCCGGGGGGGGGTTCACCCCTCCACTTT CASSPPGGGSPLHF
15 TRBJ1-5 TRBV19 TRBD1 . TGTGCCAGTCATACCCTCACAGGGGGCGCACAGCCCCAGCATTTT CASHTLTGGAQPQHF
14 TRBJ2-4 TRBV6-5 . . TGTGCCAGCAGTTACGGGCAGGGGATAAACATTCAGTACTTC CASSYGQGINIQYF
14 TRBJ1-2 TRBV5-4 TRBD1 . TGTGCCAGCAGCTCCACAGGGGGAAGCGATGGCTACACCTTC CASSSTGGSDGYTF
16 TRBJ2-2 TRBV30 TRBD2 . TGTGCCTGGAGTGTAGACCTAGCGGGGTACACCGGGGAGCTGTTTTTT CAWSVDLAGYTGELFF
16 TRBJ2-5 TRBV19 . . TGTGCCAGTAGTATCGTTCCGGGACAAACTAAGTGGACCCAGTACTTC CASSIVPGQTKWTQYF
19 TRBJ2-1 TRBV15 TRBD2 . TGTGCCACCAGCAGAGATTTTGAGCGGGGGGGCAGCTCCTACAATGAGCAGTTCTTC CATSRDFERGGSSYNEQFF
14 TRBJ1-2 TRBV5-5 . . TGTGCCAGCAGCAACCCTGGGGGGGGTACTGGCTACACCTTC CASSNPGGGTGYTF
12 TRBJ1-2 TRBV30 . . TGTGCCTGGAGTGTCGCGGCCTATGGCTACACCTTC CAWSVAAYGYTF
15 TRBJ1-6 TRBV10-3 TRBD1 . TGTGCCATCAGTGACACTGGACAGGGCAATTCACCCCTCCACTTT CAISDTGQGNSPLHF
14 TRBJ2-1 TRBV4-2 TRBD2 . TGTGCCAGCAGCCAGGGCGGGGGGGCGAGTGAGCAGTTCTTC CASSQGGGASEQFF
20 TRBJ2-3 TRBV4-2 . . TGTGCCAGCAGCCAAGAAGGGGTCGCGTGGGGGGACCCGCAGACAGATACGCAGTATTTT CASSQEGVAWGDPQTDTQYF
14 TRBJ1-1 TRBV19 TRBD1 . TGTGCCAGTAGTATCGATACAGGGGGGACTGAAGCTTTCTTT CASSIDTGGTEAFF